This TCR beta chain was observed in a study of post-analysis software for immune sequencing data. Study-level results: Patients used about five TRBV segments, including TRBV5-6, TRBV5-1 and TRBV20-1, more often than controls.

Trimming removed 4 bases at V and 1 base at J, with 18 bases between. This CDR3 is 17 amino acids long. Sequencing libraries made from TCR beta cDNA carried unique molecular identifiers. TCRdb itself ran the PCR reads through MiXCR, one entry per CDR3 protein. There are about 820,000 distinct CDR3 sequences in the sample; about 53% occur only once, and 4% to 5.5% lies in the top ten. Remarks on this clonotype: The antigen is unknown.

The TCR comes from a girl under 18 with multiple sclerosis. Source material: blood. The V and J genes are TRBV12-3 or TRBV12-4 and TRBJ2-3; D is perhaps TRBD2 (7 bases). The CDR3 DNA reads TGTGCCAGCAGTTCGACGTCGCGGGGGCGTCGCACAGATACGCAGTATTTT. The encoded protein is CASSSTSRGRRTDTQYF.